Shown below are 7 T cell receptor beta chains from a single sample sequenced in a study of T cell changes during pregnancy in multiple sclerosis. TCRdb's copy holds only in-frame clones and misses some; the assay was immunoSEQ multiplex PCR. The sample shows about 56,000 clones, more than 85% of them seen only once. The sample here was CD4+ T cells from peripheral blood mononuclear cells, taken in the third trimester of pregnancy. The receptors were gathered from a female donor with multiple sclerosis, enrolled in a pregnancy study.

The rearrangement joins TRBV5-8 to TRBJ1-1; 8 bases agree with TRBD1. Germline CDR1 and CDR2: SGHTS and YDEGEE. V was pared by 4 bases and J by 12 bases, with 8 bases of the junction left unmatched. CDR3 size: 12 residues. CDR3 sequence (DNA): TGTGCCAGCAGCGCCCGGACAGGGCTATCTTTCTTT. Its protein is CASSARTGLSFF.

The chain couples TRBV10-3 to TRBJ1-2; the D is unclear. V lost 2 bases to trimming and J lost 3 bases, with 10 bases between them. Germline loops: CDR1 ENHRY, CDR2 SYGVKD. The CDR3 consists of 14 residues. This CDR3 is CAISEPGGYYGYTF. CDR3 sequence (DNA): TGTGCCATCAGTGAGCCGGGAGGGTACTATGGCTACACCTTC.

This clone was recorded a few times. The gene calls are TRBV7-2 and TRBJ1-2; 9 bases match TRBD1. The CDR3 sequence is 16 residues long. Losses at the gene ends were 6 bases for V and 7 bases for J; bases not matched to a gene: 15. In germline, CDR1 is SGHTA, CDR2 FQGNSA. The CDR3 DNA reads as TGTGCCAGCAGGACCGGGACAGGGCCTCTCTCAGGTGGCTACACCTTC. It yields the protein CASRTGTGPLSGGYTF.

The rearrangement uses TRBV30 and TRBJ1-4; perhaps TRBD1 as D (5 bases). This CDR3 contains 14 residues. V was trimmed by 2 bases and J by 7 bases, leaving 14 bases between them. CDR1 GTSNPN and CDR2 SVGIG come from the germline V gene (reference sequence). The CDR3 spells CAWSPGHGREKLFF. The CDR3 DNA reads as TGTGCCTGGAGTCCAGGACATGGGCGTGAAAAACTGTTTTTT.

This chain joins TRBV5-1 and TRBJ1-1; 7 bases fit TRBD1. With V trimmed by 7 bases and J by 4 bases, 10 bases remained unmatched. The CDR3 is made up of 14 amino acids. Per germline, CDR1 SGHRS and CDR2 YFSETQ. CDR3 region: CASRERQGRTEAFF. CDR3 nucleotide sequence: TGCGCCAGCCGTGAACGACAGGGCCGCACTGAAGCTTTCTTT.

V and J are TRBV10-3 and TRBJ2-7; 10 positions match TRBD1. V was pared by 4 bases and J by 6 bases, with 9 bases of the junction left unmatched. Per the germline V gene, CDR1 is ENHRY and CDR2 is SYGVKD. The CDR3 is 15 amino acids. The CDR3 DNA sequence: TGTGCCATCAGTGGTAGCGGACAGGGGGTTTTCGAGCAGTACTTC. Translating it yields CAISGSGQGVFEQYF.

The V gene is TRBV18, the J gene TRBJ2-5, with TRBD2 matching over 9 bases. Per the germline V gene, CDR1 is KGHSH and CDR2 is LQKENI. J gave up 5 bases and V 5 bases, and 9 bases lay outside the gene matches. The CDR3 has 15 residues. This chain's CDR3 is CASSFPSGKAETQYF. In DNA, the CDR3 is TGTGCCAGCTCATTTCCTAGCGGGAAGGCGGAGACCCAGTACTTC.